A selection of T cell receptor beta chains follows, all from one sample in a study of T cells after yellow fever vaccination. One entry per CDR3 protein, called by TCRdb with MiXCR from the 5' RACE reads. Of 100,000 to 150,000 distinct CDR3 sequences detected, 13% to 15% appear once; the ten largest clones hold around 40%. Here the sequenced sample was CD8+ T cells sorted from PBMCs, taken 5 days after the yellow fever booster vaccination. These receptors were taken from a young man who received the YFV17D yellow fever vaccine. CDR3s include the opening cysteine and the closing phenylalanine or tryptophan. A D gene is named only where the DNA matches it firmly. A row's size may be missing; if present it is once, few, many or a size class.

abundance: many; v_gene: TRBV29-1; d_gene: TRBD1; j_gene: TRBJ2-5; CDR3aa: CSVGQGVLETQYF; CDR3nt: TGCAGCGTTGGACAGGGGGTATTGGAGACCCAGTACTTC
abundance: NA; v_gene: TRBV12-3/TRBV12-4; d_gene: TRBD1; j_gene: TRBJ2-1; CDR3aa: CASSGTGFDEQFF; CDR3nt: TGTGCCAGCAGCGGGACAGGGTTTGATGAGCAGTTCTTC
abundance: few; v_gene: TRBV4-3; d_gene: TRBD1; j_gene: TRBJ2-2; CDR3aa: CASSQGTGNGELFF; CDR3nt: TGCGCCAGCAGCCAAGGGACAGGGAACGGGGAGCTGTTTTTT
abundance: NA; v_gene: TRBV4-3; d_gene: NA; j_gene: TRBJ2-5; CDR3aa: CASSQGLVGETQYF; CDR3nt: TGCGCCAGCAGCCAAGGACTAGTAGGAGAGACCCAGTACTTC
abundance: few; v_gene: TRBV12-3/TRBV12-4; d_gene: TRBD1; j_gene: TRBJ2-2; CDR3aa: CASSLPYRGYNTGELFF; CDR3nt: TGTGCCAGCAGTTTACCCTACAGGGGCTACAACACCGGGGAGCTGTTTTTT
abundance: few; v_gene: TRBV9; d_gene: NA; j_gene: TRBJ2-3; CDR3aa: CASSTRDTTDTQYF; CDR3nt: TGTGCCAGCAGCACTCGGGACACCACAGATACGCAGTATTTT
abundance: few; v_gene: TRBV27; d_gene: NA; j_gene: TRBJ1-1; CDR3aa: CASAFGGGTEAFF; CDR3nt: TGTGCCAGCGCATTCGGGGGCGGAACTGAAGCTTTCTTT
abundance: few; v_gene: TRBV6-5; d_gene: TRBD1; j_gene: TRBJ1-6; CDR3aa: CASSSAGGSYNSPLHF; CDR3nt: TGTGCCAGCAGTTCTGCAGGGGGCTCCTATAATTCACCCCTCCACTTT
abundance: NA; v_gene: TRBV7-7; d_gene: TRBD1; j_gene: TRBJ2-7; CDR3aa: CASSPRDSGPYEQYF; CDR3nt: TGTGCCAGCAGCCCCCGGGACAGCGGACCCTACGAGCAGTACTTC
abundance: few; v_gene: TRBV5-5; d_gene: NA; j_gene: TRBJ2-1; CDR3aa: CASSASSHEQFF; CDR3nt: TGTGCCAGCAGCGCTAGTAGCCATGAGCAGTTCTTC
abundance: NA; v_gene: TRBV3-1; d_gene: NA; j_gene: TRBJ2-1; CDR3aa: CASSQYSEQFF; CDR3nt: TGTGCCAGCAGCCAGTATAGTGAGCAGTTCTTC
abundance: few; v_gene: TRBV7-8; d_gene: NA; j_gene: TRBJ2-2; CDR3aa: CASSVGRGAPNTGELFF; CDR3nt: TGTGCCAGCAGCGTAGGGCGGGGAGCTCCGAACACCGGGGAGCTGTTTTTT
abundance: NA; v_gene: TRBV20-1; d_gene: NA; j_gene: TRBJ2-5; CDR3aa: CSASTGLTQYF; CDR3nt: TGCAGTGCTAGCACGGGGTTGACCCAGTACTTC
abundance: many; v_gene: TRBV12-3/TRBV12-4; d_gene: NA; j_gene: TRBJ2-5; CDR3aa: CAIVQRETQYF; CDR3nt: TGTGCCATTGTGCAGCGCGAGACCCAGTACTTC
abundance: few; v_gene: TRBV4-1; d_gene: NA; j_gene: TRBJ2-7; CDR3aa: CASSVGPTGFDEQYF; CDR3nt: TGCGCCAGCAGCGTGGGGCCGACAGGTTTCGACGAGCAGTACTTC
abundance: NA; v_gene: TRBV29-1; d_gene: TRBD2; j_gene: TRBJ2-3; CDR3aa: CSAHTSGAPTDTQYF; CDR3nt: TGCAGCGCCCACACTAGCGGGGCGCCCACAGATACGCAGTATTTT
abundance: few; v_gene: TRBV28; d_gene: NA; j_gene: TRBJ1-5; CDR3aa: CASSSFVKGLRNQPQHF; CDR3nt: TGTGCCAGCAGTAGTTTTGTTAAGGGTTTGCGCAATCAGCCCCAGCATTTT
abundance: few; v_gene: TRBV19; d_gene: TRBD1; j_gene: TRBJ1-2; CDR3aa: CASSIPRQGAANYGYTF; CDR3nt: TGTGCCAGTAGTATCCCCCGACAGGGGGCGGCTAACTATGGCTACACCTTC
abundance: NA; v_gene: TRBV2; d_gene: NA; j_gene: TRBJ2-1; CDR3aa: CASSDPVLRGVSSYNEQFF; CDR3nt: TGTGCCAGCAGCGACCCGGTCCTGCGTGGGGTAAGCTCCTACAATGAGCAGTTCTTC
abundance: few; v_gene: TRBV4-1; d_gene: TRBD1; j_gene: TRBJ2-7; CDR3aa: CASSQVGEGAREQYF; CDR3nt: TGCGCCAGCAGCCAAGTGGGAGAGGGGGCGAGAGAGCAGTACTTC
abundance: NA; v_gene: TRBV27; d_gene: NA; j_gene: TRBJ2-3; CDR3aa: CASSLGLGPPSTTQYF; CDR3nt: TGTGCCAGCAGTTTGGGGCTAGGCCCCCCATCAACTACGCAGTATTTT
abundance: few; v_gene: TRBV29-1; d_gene: TRBD1; j_gene: TRBJ2-7; CDR3aa: CSAQTGGGYEQYF; CDR3nt: TGCAGCGCCCAGACAGGGGGCGGCTACGAGCAGTACTTC
abundance: NA; v_gene: TRBV29-1; d_gene: NA; j_gene: TRBJ2-1; CDR3aa: CSVGGLGNEQFF; CDR3nt: TGCAGCGTTGGAGGGCTGGGCAATGAGCAGTTCTTC
abundance: NA; v_gene: TRBV3-1; d_gene: NA; j_gene: TRBJ2-1; CDR3aa: CASSQLSGSNNEQFF; CDR3nt: TGTGCCAGCAGCCAACTATCGGGCTCGAACAATGAGCAGTTCTTC